The present TCR beta chain was sequenced within a study of T cells after yellow fever vaccination. Looking at the study overall: Each low-cell-number fraction was prepared by means of SMART-Seq v4 Ultra Low Input. Whole-study findings and limits: Though weaker, the secondary response peaked faster, on day 5 versus 15. The study re-detected most primary-vaccination clones after the booster (96% CD4, roughly 90% CD8).

CDR1 is SGHTA and CDR2 is FQGNSA in the germline V gene. The length of the CDR3 is 14 residues. Generation of TCR cDNA used 5'RACE template switching (which added a universal primer site and UMIs). One entry per CDR3 protein, called by TCRdb with MiXCR from the 5' RACE reads. The sample contains more than 350,000 distinct CDR3 sequences, approximately 10% of which appear only once. This clonotype was seen more than once but under ten times. As yet, its antigen is unknown. One junction end does not reproduce the germline sequence, and a read error may be involved. This clonotype was obtained from a young man who received the YFV17D yellow fever vaccine. V is TRBV7-2 and J is TRBJ2-7, with 7 bases that match TRBD1. The input for sequencing was PBMCs, taken on the day of the first yellow fever vaccination. The CDR3 sequence is CASSLGTGPVPQHF. In nucleotides, the CDR3 is TGTGCCAGCAGCTTAGGGACAGGTCCCGTCCCACAGCACTTC.